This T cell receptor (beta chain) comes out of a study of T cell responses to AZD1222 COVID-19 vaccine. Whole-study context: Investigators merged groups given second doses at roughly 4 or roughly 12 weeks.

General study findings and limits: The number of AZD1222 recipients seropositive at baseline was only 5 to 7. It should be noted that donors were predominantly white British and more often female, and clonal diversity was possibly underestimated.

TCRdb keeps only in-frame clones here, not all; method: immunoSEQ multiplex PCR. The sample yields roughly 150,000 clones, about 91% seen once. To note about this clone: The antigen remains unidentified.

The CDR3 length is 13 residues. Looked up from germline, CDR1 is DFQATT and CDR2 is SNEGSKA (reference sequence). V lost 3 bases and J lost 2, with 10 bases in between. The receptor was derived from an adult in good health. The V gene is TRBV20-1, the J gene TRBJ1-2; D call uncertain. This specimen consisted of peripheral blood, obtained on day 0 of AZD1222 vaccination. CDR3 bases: TGCAGTGCTAGTAATGAATACAACTATGGCTACACCTTC. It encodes CSASNEYNYGYTF.